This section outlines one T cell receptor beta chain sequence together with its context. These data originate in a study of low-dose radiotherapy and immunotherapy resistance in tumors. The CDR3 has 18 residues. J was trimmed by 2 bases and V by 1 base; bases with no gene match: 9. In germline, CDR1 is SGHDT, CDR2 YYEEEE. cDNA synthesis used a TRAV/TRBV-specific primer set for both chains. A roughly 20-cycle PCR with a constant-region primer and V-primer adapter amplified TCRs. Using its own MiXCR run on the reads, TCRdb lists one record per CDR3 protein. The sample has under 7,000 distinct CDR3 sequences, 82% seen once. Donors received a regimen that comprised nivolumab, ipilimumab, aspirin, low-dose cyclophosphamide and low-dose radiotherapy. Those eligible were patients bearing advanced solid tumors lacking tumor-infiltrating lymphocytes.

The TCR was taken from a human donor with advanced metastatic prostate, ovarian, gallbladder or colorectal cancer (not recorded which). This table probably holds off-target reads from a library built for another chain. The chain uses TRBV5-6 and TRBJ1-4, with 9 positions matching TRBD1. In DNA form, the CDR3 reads TGTGCCAGCAGCTTGTATGGACAGGGGACGTCTACTAATGAAAAACTGTTTTTT. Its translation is CASSLYGQGTSTNEKLFF.